These T cell receptor beta chains were read from a single sample in a study of cytomegalovirus exposure and HLA in healthy donors. Clones were sequenced by immunoSEQ multiplex PCR, and TCRdb holds only the in-frame ones, with some missing. The sample consists of 200,000 to 250,000 clones, about four fifths of them appearing once. The sample taken for sequencing was PBMCs. All receptors derive from a woman between 40 and 50 years old in good health and CMV-seropositive. Both conserved end residues are part of each CDR3. Each record gives: V gene, J gene, D gene, CDR3 protein. The D gene is left open where the match is weak.

v_call: TRBV6-6; j_call: TRBJ2-7; d_call: NA; cdr3_aa: CASSYSQGFGNEQYF
v_call: TRBV7-8; j_call: TRBJ2-7; d_call: NA; cdr3_aa: CASSLSGLGYEQYF
v_call: TRBV5-1; j_call: TRBJ1-3; d_call: NA; cdr3_aa: CASKQGSSGNTIYF
v_call: TRBV13; j_call: TRBJ2-2; d_call: NA; cdr3_aa: CASSLGGRGTSNTGELFF
v_call: TRBV11-2; j_call: TRBJ2-1; d_call: NA; cdr3_aa: CASSLAQIYNEQFF
v_call: TRBV2; j_call: TRBJ1-5; d_call: NA; cdr3_aa: CASKTRGAINQPQHF
v_call: TRBV10-3; j_call: TRBJ2-1; d_call: NA; cdr3_aa: CAISDLTAGEQFF
v_call: TRBV30; j_call: TRBJ1-2; d_call: NA; cdr3_aa: CAWSVREYGYTF
v_call: TRBV12-5; j_call: TRBJ1-1; d_call: TRBD1; cdr3_aa: CASGLVLGTGIRNTEAFF
v_call: TRBV11-2; j_call: TRBJ2-1; d_call: NA; cdr3_aa: CASSLSLGSYNEQFF
v_call: TRBV5-1; j_call: TRBJ2-7; d_call: NA; cdr3_aa: CASSLALGYEQYF
v_call: TRBV7-7; j_call: TRBJ2-5; d_call: TRBD2; cdr3_aa: CASSLDAGVRTQYF
v_call: TRBV6-5; j_call: TRBJ1-1; d_call: NA; cdr3_aa: CASTPESSGTEAFF
v_call: TRBV5-6; j_call: TRBJ1-2; d_call: NA; cdr3_aa: CASSLGKNGIFGGGYTF
v_call: TRBV9; j_call: TRBJ2-5; d_call: TRBD1; cdr3_aa: CASSGLQGLATQYF
v_call: TRBV5-1; j_call: TRBJ2-1; d_call: TRBD2; cdr3_aa: CASSPGVAGYNEQFF
v_call: TRBV6-1; j_call: TRBJ1-3; d_call: NA; cdr3_aa: CASSEYDRSSGNTIYF
v_call: TRBV7-2; j_call: TRBJ1-2; d_call: NA; cdr3_aa: CASSLGQQTGYTF
v_call: TRBV5-1; j_call: TRBJ2-5; d_call: TRBD2; cdr3_aa: CASSDTGGQETQYF
v_call: TRBV7-2; j_call: TRBJ1-1; d_call: NA; cdr3_aa: CASSLGALNTEAFF
v_call: TRBV5-1; j_call: TRBJ2-2; d_call: TRBD2; cdr3_aa: CASSLKLTSASNTGELFF
v_call: TRBV6-5; j_call: TRBJ1-1; d_call: NA; cdr3_aa: CASRKQGVGNTEAFF
v_call: TRBV9; j_call: TRBJ1-4; d_call: NA; cdr3_aa: CASSVAGGGKLFF
v_call: TRBV6-1; j_call: TRBJ2-1; d_call: NA; cdr3_aa: CAVRLDTPSEQFF
v_call: TRBV7-9; j_call: TRBJ1-2; d_call: NA; cdr3_aa: CASSSVTDNGYTF
v_call: TRBV28; j_call: TRBJ2-2; d_call: NA; cdr3_aa: CASSLHTSNTGGLFF
v_call: TRBV18; j_call: TRBJ2-1; d_call: TRBD2; cdr3_aa: CASSPGGSSYNEQFF
v_call: TRBV11-2; j_call: TRBJ1-1; d_call: TRBD1; cdr3_aa: CASSLHRGQGTEAFF
v_call: TRBV6-5; j_call: TRBJ2-7; d_call: TRBD2; cdr3_aa: CASTPLGGGSYEQYF
v_call: TRBV7-9; j_call: TRBJ1-1; d_call: NA; cdr3_aa: CASSVTGMNTEAFF
v_call: TRBV4-3; j_call: TRBJ2-3; d_call: TRBD2; cdr3_aa: CASSQELLAGGPDTQYF
v_call: TRBV7-2; j_call: TRBJ2-7; d_call: TRBD2; cdr3_aa: CASSSQAGLAIYEQYF
v_call: TRBV6-1; j_call: TRBJ2-7; d_call: TRBD1; cdr3_aa: CASSPTGTEQYF
v_call: TRBV27; j_call: TRBJ1-2; d_call: NA; cdr3_aa: CASAYRMHRVYGYTF
v_call: TRBV5-6; j_call: TRBJ2-2; d_call: TRBD2; cdr3_aa: CASSPGLSTGELFF
v_call: TRBV5-6; j_call: TRBJ2-1; d_call: TRBD2; cdr3_aa: CASSLVRGGRKGNEQFF
v_call: TRBV7-9; j_call: TRBJ2-5; d_call: TRBD2; cdr3_aa: CASLPAPLAGQGTQYF
v_call: TRBV11-3; j_call: TRBJ1-1; d_call: NA; cdr3_aa: CASSLEGRWGEENTEAFF
v_call: TRBV7-9; j_call: TRBJ1-1; d_call: TRBD1; cdr3_aa: CASSLPGQRDTEAFF
v_call: TRBV7-9; j_call: TRBJ1-1; d_call: NA; cdr3_aa: CSSSFGNTEAFF
v_call: TRBV28; j_call: TRBJ1-3; d_call: NA; cdr3_aa: CASRTARGGSGNTIYF
v_call: TRBV30; j_call: TRBJ2-3; d_call: NA; cdr3_aa: CAWSWRDRTDTQYF
v_call: TRBV6-1; j_call: TRBJ1-5; d_call: NA; cdr3_aa: CASSDSGIFNQPQHF
v_call: TRBV9; j_call: TRBJ2-3; d_call: TRBD2; cdr3_aa: CASSVAPSGIGDTQYF
v_call: TRBV4-2; j_call: TRBJ1-1; d_call: NA; cdr3_aa: CASSQVEGANTEAFF
v_call: TRBV5-4; j_call: TRBJ2-3; d_call: TRBD2; cdr3_aa: CASSTGLAGGATDTQYF
v_call: TRBV4-3; j_call: NA; d_call: NA; cdr3_aa: CASSQASGYEQYF
v_call: TRBV2; j_call: TRBJ1-3; d_call: NA; cdr3_aa: CASIPGVIMKGNTIYF
v_call: TRBV7-8; j_call: TRBJ2-7; d_call: NA; cdr3_aa: CASSYSSYSYEQYF
v_call: TRBV18; j_call: TRBJ1-3; d_call: TRBD1; cdr3_aa: CASSPDRAANTIYF
v_call: TRBV7-9; j_call: TRBJ2-7; d_call: NA; cdr3_aa: CASSAYRGGEQYF
v_call: TRBV4-1; j_call: TRBJ2-7; d_call: NA; cdr3_aa: CASSKQITYEQYF
v_call: TRBV6-5; j_call: TRBJ2-7; d_call: NA; cdr3_aa: CASSYSRHYEQYF